This T cell receptor beta chain was documented in a study of shared clonotypes between healthy human individuals. Measured with immunoSEQ multiplex PCR; TCRdb has only the in-frame clones, and not every one. The data hold around 2,000,000 clones, with 85% to 95% observed a single time. The source is a man younger than 30 in good health. The specimen sequenced was naive CD4+ T cells sorted from blood. Subset reported: CD45RA+ positively selected.

The CDR3 DNA follows: TGTGCCAGCACTACCCGACAGTACACTGAAGCTTTCTTT. Translation: CASTTRQYTEAFF. The chain couples TRBV7-2 to TRBJ1-1, with a tentative D call TRBD1 (5 bases). V lost 7 bases to trimming and J lost 3 bases, with 12 bases between them. The CDR3 spans 13 residues. The germline gives CDR1 SGHTA, CDR2 FQGNSA.